These T cell receptor beta chains were read from a single sample in a study of blood T cell repertoires in COVID-19. Data came from immunoSEQ multiplex PCR; TCRdb stores just in-frame clones and leaves some out. The table lists over 200,000 clones, 75% to 90% of them singletons. What was sequenced was PBMCs or T cells enriched from blood (not recorded which). The receptors derive from a young woman who had been exposed to COVID-19. Both conserved end residues are part of each CDR3. Each record gives: V gene, clone size, CDR3 length, J gene, D gene, CDR3 DNA, CDR3 protein. D genes are given only for firm matches. Clone size is stated in some rows and not others, as once, few, many or a class when expanded.

TRBV4-1	-	16	TRBJ1-5	-	TGCGCCAGCAGCCAAGGGTCGACAGCCCTCAATCAGCCCCAGCATTTT	CASSQGSTALNQPQHF
TRBV3-1/TRBV3-2	-	17	TRBJ2-1	TRBD2	TGTGCCAGCAGCCATGGACTAGCGGATAGCTCCTACAATGAGCAGTTCTTC	CASSHGLADSSYNEQFF
TRBV27	-	16	TRBJ1-5	-	TGTGCCAGCAGGGATCAGGGGACCCCCTGGGATCAGCCCCAGCATTTT	CASRDQGTPWDQPQHF
TRBV29-1	-	13	TRBJ1-2	TRBD1	TGCAGCGTTGAAAAACAGGGGGAAGTAGGCTACACCTTC	CSVEKQGEVGYTF
TRBV15	-	11	TRBJ2-1	-	TGTGCCACCAGCAGAGCAGGTGAGCAGTTCTTC	CATSRAGEQFF
TRBV14	-	15	TRBJ2-7	TRBD2	TGTGCCAGCAGCCAAAAATTGGCGGGGGGCTACGAGCAGTACTTC	CASSQKLAGGYEQYF
TRBV7-3	-	15	TRBJ1-2	TRBD1	TGTGCCAGCAGCCTGGGAACCGGGACAGCAGAGGGCTACACCTTC	CASSLGTGTAEGYTF
TRBV29-1	-	18	TRBJ2-3	TRBD2	TGCAGCGTTGGGTCGGGGGGGTTCGAGAGTAGTGGTACAGATACGCAGTATTTT	CSVGSGGFESSGTDTQYF
TRBV4-1	once	19	TRBJ1-4	-	TGCGCCAGCAGCCAAGTAGTGCCACAGTTCGGGGTCGGGAATGAAAAACTGTTTTTT	CASSQVVPQFGVGNEKLFF
TRBV11-3	once	18	TRBJ2-2	TRBD1	TGTGCCAGCAGCTTAGCGTTCGGACAGGGGGCTCATACCGGGGAGCTGTTTTTT	CASSLAFGQGAHTGELFF
TRBV11-2	-	17	TRBJ1-4	-	TGTGCCAGCAGCTTAGGCCCGGGGGGGAGAGCTAATGAAAAACTGTTTTTT	CASSLGPGGRANEKLFF
TRBV29-1	-	11	TRBJ1-1	-	TGCAGCTCTGTACTCGACACTGAAGCTTTCTTT	CSSVLDTEAFF
TRBV7-6	-	16	TRBJ2-7	-	TGTGCCAGCAGCTCGCACAGGGCACCCCACAGCTACGAGCAGTACTTC	CASSSHRAPHSYEQYF
TRBV27	-	17	TRBJ2-7	TRBD1	TGTGCCAGCGGCACCGTTGGCGCGGACAGGGGGTCCTACGAGCAGTACTTC	CASGTVGADRGSYEQYF
TRBV5-1	-	15	TRBJ1-2	TRBD1	TGCGCCAGCAGCATCAATACCGGGACAGGGGTTGGCTACACCTTC	CASSINTGTGVGYTF
TRBV5-1	-	16	TRBJ2-4	-	TGCGCCAGCAGCTTAGGGGACACGATAGCCAAAAACATTCAGTACTTC	CASSLGDTIAKNIQYF
TRBV2	-	16	TRBJ2-2	TRBD2	TGTGCCAGCAGGAGGACTAGCGGGGGCCTCACCGGGGAGCTGTTTTTT	CASRRTSGGLTGELFF
TRBV21-1	-	17	TRBJ2-7	-	TGTGCCAGCAGCAAAGGAACTTTGTGGGGCCTCCTCTACGAGCAGTACTTC	CASSKGTLWGLLYEQYF
TRBV7-6	-	16	TRBJ1-4	-	TGTGTCAGCAGCTCCTCGGGGGGGAGGGCTAATGAAAAACTGTTTTTT	CVSSSSGGRANEKLFF
TRBV11-2	-	13	TRBJ1-1	-	TGTGCCAGCAGCGACCAGGCAGGGTTCCAAGCTTTCTTT	CASSDQAGFQAFF
TRBV5-1	-	18	TRBJ2-3	TRBD2	TGCGCCAGCAGCTTGGCTTCGACTAGCGGGGGCTTCACAGATACGCAGTATTTT	CASSLASTSGGFTDTQYF
TRBV2	-	15	TRBJ2-1	TRBD1	TGTGCCAGCAGTGAATGGCAGGGGGCTGGAAAAGAGCAGTTCTTC	CASSEWQGAGKEQFF
TRBV5-6	few	14	TRBJ1-5	-	TGTGCCAGCAGCTTCAGGGCGGGAAATCAGCCCCAGCATTTT	CASSFRAGNQPQHF
TRBV29-1	-	10	TRBJ1-1	-	TGCAGCGTTGGAGGGACTGAAGCTTTCTTT	CSVGGTEAFF
TRBV7-9	-	13	TRBJ2-2	-	TGTGCCAGCAGCCCCAGGGGTACCGGGGAGCTGTTTTTT	CASSPRGTGELFF
TRBV9	-	15	TRBJ1-3	-	TGTGCCAGCAGCGTAGGAGGGATGGGCGGAAACACCATATATTTT	CASSVGGMGGNTIYF
TRBV3-1/TRBV3-2	-	15	TRBJ1-2	TRBD1	TGTGCCAGCAGCCAAGGGGGACAGGGCCTTTATGGCTACACCTTC	CASSQGGQGLYGYTF
TRBV5-1	once	17	TRBJ2-7	TRBD2	TGCGCCAGCAGCTTGGCCCTCGAGAGCGGGGTGCCGTACGAGCAGTACTTC	CASSLALESGVPYEQYF
TRBV21-1	-	18	TRBJ2-3	-	TGTGCCAGCAGCTCGCCGGGGCGGGGGCCTTCTAGCACAGATACGCAGTATTTT	CASSSPGRGPSSTDTQYF
TRBV6-2/TRBV6-3	-	16	TRBJ1-4	TRBD1	TGTGCCAGCAGCCGCCAACAGGGGGCGAGGAGTGAAAAACTGTTTTTT	CASSRQQGARSEKLFF
TRBV21-1	-	12	TRBJ2-7	-	TGTGCCAGCAGCAAGAAGGCGGACGAGCAGTACTTC	CASSKKADEQYF
TRBV5-1	-	17	TRBJ2-1	TRBD2	TGCGCCAGCAGCTCTCTGCCCGCCGGGGGGGGGTTCAATGAGCAGTTCTTC	CASSSLPAGGGFNEQFF
TRBV28	-	16	TRBJ1-4	TRBD1	TGTGCCAGCAGCCTCAGACAGGGATCTACTAATGAAAAACTGTTTTTT	CASSLRQGSTNEKLFF
TRBV18	-	13	TRBJ2-7	-	TGTGCCAGCTCTCGACAGGCAGCTGGAGAGCAGTACTTC	CASSRQAAGEQYF
TRBV12-5	-	15	TRBJ1-3	-	TGTGCTACCGGGACACTTAAGAGCTCTGGAAACACCATATATTTT	CATGTLKSSGNTIYF
TRBV2	-	19	TRBJ1-1	TRBD1	TGTGCCAGCAGTCTCGTTCTTCTTGGACAGGGGGCGGTGAACACTGAAGCTTTCTTT	CASSLVLLGQGAVNTEAFF
TRBV2	-	14	TRBJ2-5	TRBD1	TGTGCCAGCACGGACAGGGCCCTCCAAGAGACCCAGTACTTC	CASTDRALQETQYF
TRBV5-1	-	15	TRBJ1-4	-	TGCGCCAGCAGCCGTTTTGGGGCGACGGATGAAAAACTGTTTTTT	CASSRFGATDEKLFF
TRBV6-5	-	14	TRBJ1-1	-	TGTGCCAGCAGCAAAACAGGGCTTGGGACTGAAGCTTTCTTT	CASSKTGLGTEAFF
TRBV2	-	14	TRBJ2-3	TRBD1	TGTGCCACTTCCCGGGACAGAAAGACAGATACGCAGTATTTT	CATSRDRKTDTQYF
TRBV19	-	15	TRBJ1-1	-	TGTGCCAGTAGTATGGACGGGGGAATGAACACTGAAGCTTTCTTT	CASSMDGGMNTEAFF
TRBV6-2/TRBV6-3	-	17	TRBJ1-4	-	TGTGCCAGCAGTCAGACCGACCGGGTCGGCACTAATGAAAAACTGTTTTTT	CASSQTDRVGTNEKLFF
TRBV5-1	once	16	TRBJ2-3	-	TGCGCCAGCAGCTCGCCATCTAGCTTTAGCACAGATACGCAGTATTTT	CASSSPSSFSTDTQYF
TRBV12-5	-	13	TRBJ2-5	-	TGTGCTAGTGGTTTAGGGGCTGGGGAGACCCAGTACTTC	CASGLGAGETQYF
TRBV2	-	12	TRBJ1-1	-	TGTGCCAGCAGTGAGCGGGGGGTAGAAGCTTTCTTT	CASSERGVEAFF
TRBV5-1	-	13	TRBJ1-1	-	TGCGCCAGCAGCTTGGGGGAGGACACTGAAGCTTTCTTT	CASSLGEDTEAFF